This T cell receptor (beta chain) was recovered during a study of T cells after yellow fever vaccination. Study conclusions and caveats: A weaker secondary response peaked on day 5, the primary on day 15.

At least ten counts were recorded for this clonotype. The antigen is unknown. Using its own MiXCR run on the 5' RACE reads, TCRdb lists one record per CDR3 protein. The sample has a few hundred thousand distinct CDR3 sequences, roughly 8.6% seen once. Losses at the gene ends were 4 bases for V and 6 bases for J; bases not matched to a gene: 14. This CDR3 is built from 16 residues. CDR1 and CDR2 (germline): KGHSH, LQKENI. This TCR was sampled from a man younger than 35 who received the YFV17D yellow fever vaccine. Material: PBMCs, obtained approximately 47 days after the first yellow fever vaccination. The chain has TRBV18 and TRBJ2-7, with TRBD1 matching over 8 bases. The CDR3 protein is CASSRIPGQELVEQYF. CDR3 coding DNA: TGTGCCAGCTCACGAATCCCGGGACAGGAGCTGGTCGAGCAGTACTTC.